This TCR beta chain was captured in a study of T cell responses to AZD1222 COVID-19 vaccine. The overall study: Pooling of second doses given at about 4 or about 12 weeks was done. Notes on the study in general: Elevations in Spike-specific TCR breadth and depth followed administration of two AZD1222 doses. The sample set comprised mostly white British donors with more females, and clonal diversity was possibly underestimated.

TCRdb keeps only in-frame clones here, not all; method: immunoSEQ multiplex PCR. The sample carries 80,000 to 90,000 clones, around 90% recorded once. Comment on this clone: What it binds is not known.

The CDR3 contains 15 residues. V gave up 5 bases and J gave up 0 bases, with 10 bases separating them. Germline V gene sequence: CDR1 SGHVS, CDR2 FQNEAQ. The V and J genes are TRBV7-8 and TRBJ1-4; D possibly corresponds to TRBD1 (6 bases). The sequence was obtained from an adult in good health. The source was peripheral blood, collected on day 0 of AZD1222 vaccination. CDR3 in DNA: TGTGCCAGCAGCGGAAGGGGGGCAACTAATGAAAAACTGTTTTTT. It yields the protein CASSGRGATNEKLFF. Combining the CDR3 with reference TRBV7-8 and TRBJ1-4 gives the whole variable domain GAGVSQSPRYKVAKRGQDVALRCDPISGHVSLFWYQQALGQGPEFLTYFQNEAQLDKSGLPSDRFFAERPEGSVSTLKIQRTQQEDSAVYLCASSGRGATNEKLFFGSGTQLSVL.